Described below is a single T cell receptor beta chain sequence and its context. Its antigen is not known. Germline assignment: CDR1 ENHRY and CDR2 SYGVKD. This CDR3 is 15 amino acids long. J lost 13 bases, V lost 1 base, and 13 bases had no gene match. Only CD45RO-negative cells positively selected for CCR7 counted as naive CD8 cells, so terminally differentiated effector memory CD45RA+ cells were excluded. Adults of Caucasian background living in Nashville, Tennessee made up all donors. The data derive from a study of shared clonotypes between healthy human individuals. Study-wide context: CD4 naive cells filled three plates per donor, CD4 memory three, CD8 naive two and CD8 memory one. General observations from the study: Memory subsets had estimated richness that was generally smaller than that of naive subsets.

Sequencing used immunoSEQ multiplex PCR; TCRdb keeps in-frame clones, though not all of them. There are almost 700,000 clones in the sample; about 92% occur only once, and about 24% lies in the top ten. The chain couples TRBV10-3 to TRBJ1-2, with 9 bases fitting TRBD1. The receptor was isolated from a man between 25 and 39 years old in good health. The specimen was naive CD8+ T cells sorted from blood. The CDR3 nucleotides read TGTGCCATCAGTGAGTGGGTCGGGGACAGGGACTTTTCCACCTTC. Protein product: CAISEWVGDRDFSTF.